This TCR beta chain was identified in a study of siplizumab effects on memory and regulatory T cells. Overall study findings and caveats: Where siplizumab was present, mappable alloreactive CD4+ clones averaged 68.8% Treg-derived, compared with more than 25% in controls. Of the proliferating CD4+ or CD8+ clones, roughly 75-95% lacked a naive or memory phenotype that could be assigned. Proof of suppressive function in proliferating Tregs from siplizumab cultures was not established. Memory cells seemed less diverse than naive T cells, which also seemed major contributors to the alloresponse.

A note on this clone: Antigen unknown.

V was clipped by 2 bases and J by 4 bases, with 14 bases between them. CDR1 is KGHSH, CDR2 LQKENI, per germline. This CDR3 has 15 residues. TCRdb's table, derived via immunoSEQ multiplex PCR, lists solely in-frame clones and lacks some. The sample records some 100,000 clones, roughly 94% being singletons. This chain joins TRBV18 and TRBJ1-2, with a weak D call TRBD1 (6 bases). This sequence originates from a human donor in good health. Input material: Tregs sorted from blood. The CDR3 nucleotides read TGTGCCAGCTCACCATCGCAGGGGTTCGTCTATGGCTACACCTTC. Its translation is CASSPSQGFVYGYTF.